The source of this T cell receptor (beta chain) is a study of post-analysis software for immune sequencing data. Study outcomes and limitations: The five TRBV segments detected at higher frequency in patients than in controls included TRBV5-6, TRBV5-1 and TRBV20-1.

Germline lookup yields CDR1 KGHSH and CDR2 LQKENI. The CDR3 runs 16 residues. The V end lost 6 bases, the J end lost 0 bases, and 17 bases lay between the germline ends. A remark on this clonotype: The antigen is not known.

Sequencing libraries made from TCR beta cDNA carried unique molecular identifiers. TCRdb called the PCR reads again in MiXCR, with one record for every CDR3 protein. Of about 560,000 distinct CDR3 sequences in the sample, 44% are singletons; the top ten hold roughly 1.7%. This chain connects TRBV18 to TRBJ1-2, with D maybe TRBD1 (6 bases). The receptor comes from a girl aged 10 to 17 with multiple sclerosis. The sequenced sample was blood. Written as DNA, the CDR3 is TGTGCCAGCTCCACCTCACCCGGGACAACTAACTATGGCTACACCTTC. This encodes CASSTSPGTTNYGYTF.